The subject of this entry is one T cell receptor beta chain. This sample is drawn from a study of CD8+CD57+ T cells in acquired aplastic anemia. Template material for TCR beta VDJ and CDR3 profiling consisted of genomic DNA. TCRdb processed the reads anew with MiXCR; each CDR3 protein has one entry. The data show fewer than 250,000 distinct CDR3 sequences, roughly half seen once. The sequencing input was sorted CD4+, CD8+, or CD8+CD57+ T cells (not recorded which) from PBMCs. This TCR derives from a human donor in good health, serving as a control.

The CDR3 nucleotides read TGTGCCAGCAGCTCTAGTTCTTCGCACAATGAGCAGTTCTTC. As protein: CASSSSSSHNEQFF. This chain links TRBV7-3 with TRBJ2-1; D remains unclear. Germline V gene data show CDR1 as SGHTA and CDR2 as FQGTGA. The length of the CDR3 is 14 residues. Trimming removed 4 bases from V and 5 bases from J, with 12 bases in between.